Presented here are 2 T cell receptor beta chains from one specimen sequenced in a study of identical twins. TCRdb re-called the 5' RACE reads through MiXCR, storing one row per CDR3 protein. The sample yields approximately 600,000 distinct CDR3 sequences, more than 9% seen once. Another study also made use of these data, one on yellow fever vaccine responses in identical twins.

Material for sequencing was PBMCs. The source is a woman younger than 35 in good health.

This clonotype has just a few counts. The chain is built from TRBV5-1 and TRBJ2-7, with 7 bases identical to TRBD2. The CDR3 is made up of 15 amino acids. Germline-derived CDR1 and CDR2 are SGHRS and YFSETQ. With 5 bases clipped from V and 1 base from J, the junction kept 9 bases outside the gene matches. In DNA, the CDR3 is TGCGCCAGCAGTCTCCGACCGGGAGGTTCCTACGAGCAGTACTTC. Its protein is CASSLRPGGSYEQYF.

The sample holds a few counts of this clonotype. The rearrangement links TRBV2 to TRBJ1-1; D is perhaps TRBD1 (6 bases). This CDR3 is built from 13 residues. Trimming removed 6 bases from V and 1 base from J, with 9 bases in between. The germline V gene has CDR1 SNHLY and CDR2 FYNNEI. The CDR3 coding sequence is TGTGCCAGCAGGGACAGTACGAACACTGAAGCTTTCTTT. Encoded protein: CASRDSTNTEAFF.